This T cell receptor beta chain is drawn from a study of T cell repertoires in cytomegalovirus infection. Germline CDR1 MNHEY, CDR2 SVGEGT. Trimming removed 4 bases from V and 8 bases from J; junction bases left unmatched: 3. The CDR3 runs to 14 residues. Study-wide findings and caveats: CMV-specific HLA-C-restricted TCR beta clonotypes dominated the ex vivo response.

MiXCR, applied by TCRdb to the reads, yields one record per CDR3 protein. Of under 300,000 distinct CDR3 sequences in the sample, 20% to 25% were seen once. Details on this clonotype: Antigen: not known.

This clonotype was obtained from a human donor in good health (CMV status not recorded). Some clones in this sample may be carry-over from other donors' samples. The sample here was cultured PBMCs, taken from culture after CMV antigen stimulation. The V gene is TRBV6-2 or TRBV6-3, the J gene TRBJ1-6, with TRBD1 matching over 9 bases. CDR3 bases: TGTGCCAGCAGTTGGGGACAGGGTGATTCACCCCTCCACTTT. Protein: CASSWGQGDSPLHF.